Listed below are T cell receptor beta chains from one sample, sequenced in a study of shared clonotypes between healthy human individuals. Clones were sequenced by immunoSEQ multiplex PCR, and TCRdb holds only the in-frame ones, with some missing. This table holds some 1,100,000 clones, around 82% found once. The sample taken for sequencing was memory CD4+ T cells from PBMCs. All receptors come from a man in his late teens or twenties in good health. Some clones in this sample may be carry-over from other donors' samples. CDR3s include the opening cysteine and the closing phenylalanine or tryptophan. D genes are given only for firm matches. Some rows have no size entry. The others give once, few or many, or a class for an expanded clone.

clone_size: -; d_call: TRBD2; j_call: TRBJ2-7; cdr3_length: 11; v_call: TRBV20-1; cdr3_aa: CSAGREFEQYF; cdr3_nt: TGCAGTGCTGGGCGGGAGTTCGAGCAGTACTTC
clone_size: -; d_call: -; j_call: TRBJ2-1; cdr3_length: 16; v_call: TRBV4-1; cdr3_aa: CASSQARDLGGDEQFF; cdr3_nt: TGCGCCAGCAGCCAAGCCCGGGACCTAGGAGGTGATGAGCAGTTCTTC
clone_size: -; d_call: -; j_call: TRBJ1-5; cdr3_length: 14; v_call: TRBV18; cdr3_aa: CASSLINSNQPQHF; cdr3_nt: TGTGCCAGCTCACTAATAAATAGCAATCAGCCCCAGCATTTT
clone_size: -; d_call: -; j_call: TRBJ2-6; cdr3_length: 13; v_call: TRBV30; cdr3_aa: CAWRSDGANVLTF; cdr3_nt: TGTGCCTGGAGATCGGATGGGGCCAACGTCCTGACTTTC
clone_size: once; d_call: -; j_call: TRBJ1-2; cdr3_length: 15; v_call: TRBV30; cdr3_aa: CAWTREAGASLGYTF; cdr3_nt: TGTGCCTGGACCAGGGAGGCAGGGGCCTCCCTAGGCTACACCTTC
clone_size: -; d_call: -; j_call: TRBJ2-1; cdr3_length: 12; v_call: TRBV5-6; cdr3_aa: CASSFHYNEQFF; cdr3_nt: TGTGCCAGCAGCTTTCATTACAATGAGCAGTTCTTC
clone_size: -; d_call: -; j_call: TRBJ1-5; cdr3_length: 12; v_call: TRBV28; cdr3_aa: CASRRRGQPQHF; cdr3_nt: TGTGCCAGCAGGAGGAGGGGTCAGCCCCAGCATTTT
clone_size: few; d_call: -; j_call: TRBJ2-5; cdr3_length: 12; v_call: TRBV5-1; cdr3_aa: CASSVDHETQYF; cdr3_nt: TGCGCCAGCAGCGTGGACCATGAGACCCAGTACTTC
clone_size: -; d_call: -; j_call: TRBJ2-7; cdr3_length: 13; v_call: TRBV21-1; cdr3_aa: CASSRGRGSEQYF; cdr3_nt: TGTGCCAGCAGCCGGGGGCGGGGTAGCGAGCAGTACTTC
clone_size: many; d_call: TRBD2; j_call: TRBJ2-1; cdr3_length: 16; v_call: TRBV6-6; cdr3_aa: CASSYGSGASGNEQFF; cdr3_nt: TGTGCCAGCAGTTACGGGTCTGGGGCTAGCGGCAATGAGCAGTTCTTC
clone_size: -; d_call: -; j_call: TRBJ1-2; cdr3_length: 14; v_call: TRBV21-1; cdr3_aa: CASSRRDRKKGYTF; cdr3_nt: TGTGCCAGCAGCAGGCGGGACAGGAAAAAGGGCTACACCTTC
clone_size: -; d_call: TRBD1; j_call: TRBJ1-5; cdr3_length: 14; v_call: TRBV5-1; cdr3_aa: CASSTGTENQPQHF; cdr3_nt: TGCGCCAGCAGCACCGGGACAGAAAATCAGCCCCAGCATTTT
clone_size: -; d_call: TRBD2; j_call: TRBJ2-7; cdr3_length: 17; v_call: TRBV7-2; cdr3_aa: CASSIGLAGRGTLKQYF; cdr3_nt: TGTGCCAGCTCCATAGGACTAGCGGGAAGGGGGACGTTGAAGCAGTACTTC
clone_size: once; d_call: TRBD2; j_call: TRBJ2-5; cdr3_length: 14; v_call: TRBV27; cdr3_aa: CASRGSGWRETQYF; cdr3_nt: TGTGCCAGCCGGGGTAGCGGGTGGCGGGAGACCCAGTACTTC
clone_size: -; d_call: -; j_call: TRBJ2-5; cdr3_length: 13; v_call: TRBV30; cdr3_aa: CAWSPTGGETQYF; cdr3_nt: TGTGCCTGGAGCCCCACAGGAGGAGAGACCCAGTACTTC
clone_size: -; d_call: -; j_call: TRBJ2-3; cdr3_length: 14; v_call: TRBV10-3; cdr3_aa: CAISQQVSTDTQYF; cdr3_nt: TGTGCCATCAGCCAACAAGTAAGCACAGATACGCAGTATTTT
clone_size: few; d_call: -; j_call: TRBJ1-1; cdr3_length: 13; v_call: TRBV5-6; cdr3_aa: CASSLFVNTEAFF; cdr3_nt: TGTGCCAGCAGCTTGTTTGTGAACACTGAAGCTTTCTTT
clone_size: -; d_call: -; j_call: TRBJ2-2; cdr3_length: 13; v_call: TRBV29-1; cdr3_aa: CSAGQPGTGELFF; cdr3_nt: TGCAGCGCCGGACAGCCTGGCACCGGGGAGCTGTTTTTT
clone_size: few; d_call: -; j_call: TRBJ1-4; cdr3_length: 15; v_call: TRBV28; cdr3_aa: CASSLGGAGNEKLFF; cdr3_nt: TGTGCCAGCAGTTTAGGAGGGGCGGGGAATGAAAAACTGTTTTTT
clone_size: few; d_call: TRBD1; j_call: TRBJ2-5; cdr3_length: 12; v_call: TRBV7-2; cdr3_aa: CASSYRGETQYF; cdr3_nt: TGTGCCAGCAGCTACAGGGGTGAGACCCAGTACTTC
clone_size: few; d_call: TRBD2; j_call: TRBJ2-1; cdr3_length: 16; v_call: TRBV5-5; cdr3_aa: CASSLLAEELRDEQFF; cdr3_nt: TGTGCCAGCAGCTTACTAGCGGAAGAGTTAAGGGATGAGCAGTTCTTC
clone_size: -; d_call: TRBD1; j_call: TRBJ1-3; cdr3_length: 14; v_call: TRBV2; cdr3_aa: CASSRDRAGNTIYF; cdr3_nt: TGTGCCAGCAGTCGGGACAGAGCCGGAAACACCATATATTTT
clone_size: -; d_call: -; j_call: TRBJ1-3; cdr3_length: 14; v_call: TRBV14; cdr3_aa: CASSRQYSGNTIYF; cdr3_nt: TGTGCCAGCAGCCGACAGTACTCTGGAAACACCATATATTTT
clone_size: -; d_call: -; j_call: TRBJ2-7; cdr3_length: 13; v_call: TRBV2; cdr3_aa: CASTPRTPHEQYF; cdr3_nt: TGTGCCAGCACTCCGAGGACACCTCATGAGCAGTACTTC
clone_size: -; d_call: TRBD2; j_call: TRBJ2-7; cdr3_length: 15; v_call: TRBV7-2; cdr3_aa: CASSLGLAGAYEQYF; cdr3_nt: TGTGCCAGCAGCTTGGGACTAGCGGGGGCCTACGAGCAGTACTTC
clone_size: -; d_call: -; j_call: TRBJ2-7; cdr3_length: 14; v_call: TRBV19; cdr3_aa: CASSTARGAYEQYF; cdr3_nt: TGTGCCAGTAGTACCGCCAGAGGCGCCTACGAGCAGTACTTC
clone_size: -; d_call: -; j_call: TRBJ1-3; cdr3_length: 14; v_call: TRBV7-2; cdr3_aa: CASSLQGSGNTIYF; cdr3_nt: TGTGCCAGCAGCTTACAGGGTTCTGGAAACACCATATATTTT
clone_size: -; d_call: TRBD1; j_call: TRBJ2-1; cdr3_length: 15; v_call: TRBV5-1; cdr3_aa: CASSNRDRLYNEQFF; cdr3_nt: TGCGCCAGCAGCAACCGGGACAGGCTTTACAATGAGCAGTTCTTC
clone_size: -; d_call: TRBD1; j_call: TRBJ2-3; cdr3_length: 16; v_call: TRBV5-1; cdr3_aa: CASSLGTASGTDTQYF; cdr3_nt: TGCGCCAGCAGTTTAGGGACAGCCTCGGGCACAGATACGCAGTATTTT
clone_size: few; d_call: -; j_call: TRBJ2-1; cdr3_length: 15; v_call: TRBV19; cdr3_aa: CASSGRAGLYNEQFF; cdr3_nt: TGTGCCAGTAGTGGCCGGGCAGGACTTTACAATGAGCAGTTCTTC
clone_size: -; d_call: -; j_call: TRBJ2-7; cdr3_length: 19; v_call: TRBV5-1; cdr3_aa: CASSLENRGWDRARYEQYF; cdr3_nt: TGCGCCAGCAGCTTGGAAAATAGGGGCTGGGACCGTGCTCGCTACGAGCAGTACTTC
clone_size: -; d_call: -; j_call: TRBJ1-2; cdr3_length: 16; v_call: TRBV4-3; cdr3_aa: CASSQDKGGVNYGYTF; cdr3_nt: TGCGCCAGCAGCCAAGATAAGGGAGGGGTAAACTATGGCTACACCTTC
clone_size: few; d_call: -; j_call: TRBJ2-7; cdr3_length: 16; v_call: TRBV18; cdr3_aa: CASSPPSGGVIYEQYF; cdr3_nt: TGTGCCAGCTCACCACCGTCAGGGGGGGTAATCTACGAGCAGTACTTC
clone_size: -; d_call: -; j_call: TRBJ2-5; cdr3_length: 14; v_call: TRBV5-4; cdr3_aa: CASSLVGVQETQYF; cdr3_nt: TGTGCCAGCTCCCTTGTGGGGGTGCAAGAGACCCAGTACTTC
clone_size: many; d_call: -; j_call: TRBJ1-5; cdr3_length: 16; v_call: TRBV18; cdr3_aa: CASSPSGAFGNQPQHF; cdr3_nt: TGTGCCAGCTCACCCAGTGGGGCGTTCGGCAATCAGCCCCAGCATTTT
clone_size: -; d_call: TRBD1; j_call: TRBJ2-5; cdr3_length: 15; v_call: TRBV6-5; cdr3_aa: CASNHRGQSCETQYF; cdr3_nt: TGTGCCAGCAACCATAGGGGACAGTCCTGCGAGACCCAGTACTTC
clone_size: -; d_call: -; j_call: TRBJ1-2; cdr3_length: 15; v_call: TRBV4-1; cdr3_aa: CASSQGTGSDYGYTF; cdr3_nt: TGCGCCAGCAGCCAGGGAACAGGGTCAGACTATGGCTACACCTTC